These 3 T cell receptor beta chains came from one sample sequenced in a study of T cells in Graves' hyperthyroidism and ophthalmopathy. Amplification yielded TCR beta CDR3 regions, with RNA transcripts as the source. The HTBI set primed first-round TCR CDR3 RT-PCR. TCRdb processed the multiplex PCR reads anew with MiXCR; each CDR3 protein has one entry. The sample holds about 420,000 distinct CDR3 sequences; less than 20% are singletons and the top ten take just under 8%. Material for sequencing was blood. The source is a woman under 30 with Graves' hyperthyroidism.

This clonotype appeared many times. This chain connects TRBV6-5 to TRBJ2-7; TRBD1 is a possible D gene (6 bases). The CDR3 is made up of 14 amino acids. CDR1 MNHEY and CDR2 SVGAGI come from the germline V gene. V was shortened by 2 bases and J by 1 base, with 9 bases between the two germline ends. The CDR3 DNA follows: TGTGCCAGCAGTTACGGGACAAGGTCCTACGAGCAGTACTTC. Translating gives CASSYGTRSYEQYF.

The chain joins TRBV30 to TRBJ2-6; unclear D gene. Per germline, CDR1 GTSNPN and CDR2 SVGIG (reference sequence). This CDR3 has 16 amino acids. The V end lost 2 bases, the J end lost 2 bases, and 13 bases lay between the germline ends. The CDR3 sequence is CAWSLLRQPGANVLTF. As DNA, the CDR3 is TGTGCCTGGAGTCTACTCAGGCAACCTGGGGCCAACGTCCTGACTTTC.

The sample holds many counts of this clonotype. The chain's CDR3 is CSAPDRQNTEAFF. Written as DNA, the CDR3 is TGCAGTGCTCCCGACCGACAGAACACTGAAGCTTTCTTT. The gene calls are TRBV20-1 and TRBJ1-1; D unclear. The V and J ends lost 5 bases and 1 base respectively, with 11 bases between them. Per germline, CDR1 DFQATT and CDR2 SNEGSKA (reference sequence). This CDR3 comprises 13 residues.